These 27 T cell receptor beta chains originate from one sample sequenced in a study of blood T cell repertoires in COVID-19. Produced via immunoSEQ multiplex PCR; TCRdb's table is partial and in-frame only. This sample has about 58,000 clones, with roughly 79% found just once. Sequenced input: peripheral blood. Receptor source: a human donor in a cohort sampled during active COVID-19.

There are a few counts of this clone. V gene TRBV7-2 combines with J gene TRBJ1-5; D unresolved. Trimming removed 0 bases at V and 0 bases at J, with 6 bases between. From germline, CDR1 is SGHTA and CDR2 FQGNSA. This CDR3 comprises 15 residues. The CDR3 nucleotides are TGTGCCAGCAGCTTAGCCCAGTATAGCAATCAGCCCCAGCATTTT. It specifies CASSLAQYSNQPQHF.

This chain links TRBV7-2 with TRBJ2-7; 14 nucleotides match TRBD2. CDR1 SGHTA and CDR2 FQGNSA come from the germline V gene. J gave up 7 bases and V 6 bases, and 11 bases lay outside the gene matches. The CDR3 spans 16 residues. CDR3 residues: CASRPRGLAGELEQYF. As DNA, the CDR3 is TGTGCCAGCAGACCGCGGGGACTAGCGGGAGAATTAGAGCAGTACTTC.

The V call is TRBV7-6, the J call TRBJ2-2; the match to TRBD2 covers 11 bases. Trimming at V came to 6 bases and at J to 7 bases, leaving 7 bases not matched to a gene. The CDR3 runs to 15 residues. Looked up from germline, CDR1 is SGHVS and CDR2 is FNYEAQ. The CDR3 loop is CASRIAGGPVGELFF. The CDR3 region has the DNA TGTGCCAGCAGAATAGCGGGAGGGCCGGTCGGGGAGCTGTTTTTT.

This chain joins TRBV7-9 and TRBJ2-5; the match to TRBD1 covers 7 bases. J gave up 4 bases and V 0 bases, and 8 bases lay outside the gene matches. CDR3 length: 16 amino acids. CDR1 is SEHNR, CDR2 FQNEAQ, per germline (reference sequence). Written as DNA, the CDR3 is TGTGCCAGCAGCTTAGCGACAGGGTGGAAGGGAGAGACCCAGTACTTC. This sequence encodes CASSLATGWKGETQYF.

This chain joins TRBV4-2 and TRBJ2-5, with 7 positions matching TRBD2. Losses at the gene ends were 4 bases for V and 4 bases for J; bases not matched to a gene: 9. The CDR3 loop spans 15 amino acids. Germline values: CDR1 LGHNA, CDR2 YNFKEQ. The CDR3 DNA reads as TGTGCCAGCAGCCCACGACCAGCGGGGCGAGAGACCCAGTACTTC. Translating gives CASSPRPAGRETQYF.

The rearrangement uses TRBV6-1 and TRBJ1-2, with 7 nucleotides matching TRBD1. The junction had 6 bases not matched to a gene; V was cut back by 3 bases and J by 8 bases. The CDR3 has 13 residues. CDR1 MNHNS and CDR2 SASEGT come from the germline V gene. CDR3 loop: CASSDRDRGGYTF. In nucleotides, the CDR3 is TGTGCCAGCAGTGACCGGGACAGAGGCGGCTACACCTTC.

This sequence joins TRBV5-4 and TRBJ2-3; 9 bases are a match to TRBD1. Germline V lookup: CDR1 SGHNT, CDR2 YYREEE (reference sequence). This CDR3 is 16 amino acids long. J gave up 2 bases and V 0 bases, and 4 bases lay outside the gene matches. The CDR3 DNA reads TGTGCCAGCAGCTTGGGGGGACAGGGCTACACAGATACGCAGTATTTT. This codes for CASSLGGQGYTDTQYF.

The chain links TRBV28 to TRBJ2-1; weak D call: TRBD1 (6 bases). This CDR3 region has 15 residues. Trimming stripped 8 bases from V and 7 bases from J, with 21 bases between. Per the germline V gene, CDR1 is MDHEN and CDR2 is SYDVKM. The CDR3: CASPSCRGSGNEQFF. In DNA, the CDR3 is TGTGCCAGCCCCTCCTGCAGGGGCTCCGGGAATGAGCAGTTCTTC.

This chain uses TRBV6-1 with TRBJ1-5, with unresolved D. The germline V gene encodes CDR1 MNHNS and CDR2 SASEGT. The V gene lost 3 bases and the J gene lost 4 bases, with 16 bases spanning the gap. The CDR3 has 16 amino acids. CDR3 region: CASSENRPLDNQPQHF. The DNA of the CDR3 is TGTGCCAGCAGTGAGAACCGGCCCCTAGATAATCAGCCCCAGCATTTT.

This chain links TRBV7-6 with TRBJ1-1; 9 bases are shared with TRBD1. In germline, CDR1 is SGHVS, CDR2 FNYEAQ. Trimming removed 1 base from V and 1 base from J; junction bases left unmatched: 4. This CDR3 is 16 amino acids long. The CDR3 DNA reads TGTGCCAGCAGCTTAGAGGGACAGGGCCCGAACACTGAAGCTTTCTTT. Translating it yields CASSLEGQGPNTEAFF.

This clone occurred a few times. The genes are TRBV7-9 and TRBJ2-7, with 7 positions matching TRBD1. The CDR3 contains 16 residues. The germline CDR1 and CDR2 sequences are SEHNR and FQNEAQ (reference sequence). The V segment lost 1 base and the J segment 3 bases; nucleotides outside the gene matches: 9. CDR3 protein: CASSLGPGTENYEQYF. The CDR3 nucleotides read TGTGCCAGCAGCTTAGGCCCCGGGACAGAGAACTACGAGCAGTACTTC.

This clone was recorded only once. V usage is TRBV18 and J usage is TRBJ1-5; TRBD1 aligns across 11 bases. CDR1 is KGHSH and CDR2 is LQKENI in the germline V gene. J lost 7 bases, V lost 5 bases, and 4 bases had no gene match. The CDR3 covers 14 residues. The CDR3 DNA reads as TGTGCCAGCTCATCTGGGGACAGGGGGCAGCCCCAGCATTTT. Its protein product is CASSSGDRGQPQHF.

J is TRBJ2-6 and V is TRBV9, with a tentative D call TRBD1 (6 bases). This CDR3 is built from 19 residues. Trimming pared 0 bases from V and 0 bases from J, leaving 16 bases between. Germline CDR1 reads SGDLS; CDR2 reads YYNGEE. CDR3 loop: CASSVGLGRGSSGANVLTF. DNA of the CDR3: TGTGCCAGCAGCGTAGGTTTAGGCAGGGGTTCCTCTGGGGCCAACGTCCTGACTTTC.

The chain combines TRBV5-5 with TRBJ1-4; possibly TRBD1 for D (5 bases). Germline V gene data show CDR1 as SGHKS and CDR2 as YYEKEE (reference sequence). The CDR3 length is 13 residues. Trimming took 4 bases from V and 12 from J, leaving 16 bases between them. Here the CDR3 reads CASSPGWGDELFF. CDR3 coding DNA: TGTGCCAGCAGCCCGGGTTGGGGGGACGAACTGTTTTTT.

V usage is TRBV5-4 and J usage is TRBJ2-1, with 11 nucleotides matching TRBD2. There are 16 residues in the CDR3. CDR1 SGHNT and CDR2 YYREEE come from the germline V gene (reference sequence). V dropped 4 bases and J dropped 10; count of bases not matched to a gene: 13. CDR3 amino acids: CASSVPTSGIAGEQFF. In nucleotides, the CDR3 is TGTGCCAGCAGCGTTCCGACTAGCGGGATCGCAGGGGAGCAGTTCTTC. Filled out from reference TRBV5-4 and TRBJ2-1, the complete variable domain reads ETGVTQSPTHLIKTRGQQVTLRCSSQSGHNTVSWYQQALGQGPQFIFQYYREEENGRGNFPPRFSGLQFPNYSSELNVNALELDDSALYLCASSVPTSGIAGEQFFGPGTRLTVL.

This chain joins TRBV6-2 or TRBV6-3 and TRBJ2-2; 10 positions agree with TRBD2. J lost 7 bases, V lost 0 bases, and 5 bases had no gene match. Germline V CDR1 and CDR2: MNHEY, SVGEGT. The CDR3 has 16 residues. CDR3 in amino acids: CASSYSQRGGSGELFF. CDR3 coding DNA: TGTGCCAGCAGTTACTCCCAGCGGGGGGGTAGCGGGGAGCTGTTTTTT.

The rearrangement links TRBV5-1 to TRBJ2-5, with D possibly being TRBD2 (6 bases). Deletions cut 7 bases from V and 3 bases from J, with 19 bases between. Germline CDR1 reads SGHRS; CDR2 reads YFSETQ. CDR3 length: 15 amino acids. In DNA, the CDR3 is TGCGCCAGCGAGGAGTGGGGGACGGGAGAAGAGACCCAGTACTTC. Translation gives CASEEWGTGEETQYF.

V and J are TRBV9 and TRBJ2-3; 9 nucleotides line up with TRBD1. Germline lookup yields CDR1 SGDLS and CDR2 YYNGEE. The CDR3 runs to 16 residues. V was pared by 2 bases and J by 4 bases, with 8 bases of the junction left unmatched. CDR3 in DNA: TGTGCCAGCAGCGTTACAGGGGGCAATAGCGCAGATACGCAGTATTTT. Translating gives CASSVTGGNSADTQYF.

CDR3 loop: CASSGSGRPQETQYF. The CDR3, as DNA: TGTGCCAGCAGTGGAAGCGGGAGACCCCAAGAGACCCAGTACTTC. This chain uses TRBV9 with TRBJ2-5, with 8 bases identical to TRBD2. Germline loops: CDR1 SGDLS, CDR2 YYNGEE. The CDR3 has 15 amino acids. V was pared by 5 bases and J by 1 base, with 7 bases of the junction left unmatched.

The chain has TRBV9 and TRBJ2-7; 11 bases are shared with TRBD1. Trimming at V came to 7 bases and at J to 6 bases, leaving 3 bases not matched to a gene. This CDR3 contains 12 residues. CDR1 and CDR2 (germline): SGDLS, YYNGEE. The DNA of the CDR3 is TGTGCCAGCGGGACAGGGGGATCCGAGCAGTACTTC. It is translated as CASGTGGSEQYF.

This clone was seen a handful of times. The chain is built from TRBV18 and TRBJ1-1; perhaps TRBD1 as D (5 bases). Looked up from germline, CDR1 is KGHSH and CDR2 is LQKENI. The CDR3 consists of 15 residues. V lost 1 base and J lost 0, with 9 bases in between. The DNA of the CDR3 is TGTGCCAGCTCACCACAGGGGTCGGTGAACACTGAAGCTTTCTTT. Translated: CASSPQGSVNTEAFF.

The rearrangement joins TRBV7-2 to TRBJ2-3, with TRBD2 matching 9 bases. With V trimmed by 5 bases and J by 3 bases, 3 bases remained unmatched. CDR3 length: 14 amino acids. Germline V CDR1 and CDR2: SGHTA, FQGNSA. CDR3 nucleotides: TGTGCCAGCAGCGCCGGACTAGCGACAGATACGCAGTATTTT. It yields the protein CASSAGLATDTQYF.

The V and J genes are TRBV4-2 and TRBJ1-3; D is perhaps TRBD1 (5 bases). Germline CDR1 is LGHNA and CDR2 is YNFKEQ. CDR3 length: 15 residues. The ends were cut back, 0 bases at V and 8 bases at J, with 14 bases in the middle. DNA of the CDR3: TGTGCCAGCAGCCAAGATGTGGGTTCCAGGGACACCATATATTTT. Its protein product is CASSQDVGSRDTIYF.

This clone appeared once. The chain carries TRBV19 and TRBJ1-2, with D possibly matching TRBD1 (5 bases). CDR1 and CDR2 from the germline V gene are LNHDA and SQIVND (reference sequence). V dropped 6 bases and J dropped 6 bases, with 20 bases sitting between them. The CDR3 extends over 15 amino acids. CDR3 in DNA: TGTGCCAGTAGCCTATCCAGGGAAAGGAGAGATGGCTACACCTTC. Translation gives CASSLSRERRDGYTF.

This clone is a singleton in its sample. This sequence joins TRBV29-1 and TRBJ2-7, with 9 bases lining up with TRBD1. CDR1 is SQVTM and CDR2 is ANQGSEA in the germline V gene. The ends lost 5 bases at V and 6 bases at J; junction bases unmatched: 11. The CDR3 contains 14 residues. The CDR3: CSVIGTGLDSEQYF. The CDR3 coding sequence is TGCAGCGTTATCGGGACAGGGTTAGATAGCGAGCAGTACTTC.

The V gene is TRBV6-2 or TRBV6-3, the J gene TRBJ2-7; no definite D call. The CDR3 is made up of 13 amino acids. Looked up from germline, CDR1 is MNHEY and CDR2 is SVGEGT. The germline V and J ends were trimmed by 0 bases and 9 bases, with 12 bases remaining between them. The CDR3 region has the DNA TGTGCCAGCAGTTACTCGTGGCCCCATGGGCAGTACTTC. Residues: CASSYSWPHGQYF.

The V and J genes are TRBV28 and TRBJ1-1; D may be TRBD1 (6 bases). This CDR3 region has 12 residues. CDR1 is MDHEN, CDR2 SYDVKM, per germline. Trimming took 10 bases from V and 5 from J, leaving 14 bases between them. In DNA, the CDR3 is TGTGCCATCCAAAGGGGGATGACTGAAGCTTTCTTT. Translated: CAIQRGMTEAFF.